Below are 31 T cell receptor beta chains sequenced from a single sample in a study of cytomegalovirus exposure and HLA in healthy donors. 13 Jbeta primers and 60 Vbeta primers were used for the PCR. Sequenced by immunoSEQ multiplex PCR; TCRdb stores in-frame clones only, minus some. The sample holds 150,000 to 200,000 clones, around 72% seen once. Sequenced: PBMCs. The receptor set was obtained from a woman aged 50 to 60 in good health and CMV-seropositive.

On this clone: A junction end diverges from the germline sequence, so it may reflect a read error. V is TRBV6-5 and J is TRBJ2-6, with a tentative D call TRBD1 (5 bases). The CDR3 runs 13 residues. The germline CDR1 and CDR2 sequences are MNHEY and SVGAGI. The CDR3, as DNA: TGTGCCAGCCGGCGCTCTGGGGCCAACGGCCTGACTTTC. It translates to CASRRSGANGLTF.

V and J are TRBV27 and TRBJ2-5; the match to TRBD2 covers 7 bases. From germline, CDR1 is MNHEY and CDR2 SMNVEV (reference sequence). The CDR3 runs 14 residues. V lost 6 bases and J lost 5; bases outside the gene matches: 9. CDR3 amino acids: CASSPVLAAETQYF. As DNA, the CDR3 is TGTGCCAGCAGCCCCGTCCTAGCGGCGGAGACCCAGTACTTC.

Note on this clone: Other DNA sequences in this specimen translate into the identical CDR3. V is TRBV28 and J is TRBJ1-5, with a possible D match to TRBD1 (5 bases). Germline lookup yields CDR1 MDHEN and CDR2 SYDVKM. V lost 4 bases and J lost 3, with 13 bases in between. This CDR3 spans 15 amino acids. This chain's CDR3 is CASSSAGLHNQPQHF. DNA for the CDR3: TGTGCCAGCAGTTCCGCGGGGCTCCACAATCAGCCCCAGCATTTT. Combining the CDR3 with reference TRBV28 and TRBJ1-5 gives the whole variable domain DVKVTQSSRYLVKRTGEKVFLECVQDMDHENMFWYRQDPGLGLRLIYFSYDVKMKEKGDIPEGYSVSREKKERFSLILESASTNQTSMYLCASSSAGLHNQPQHFGDGTRLSIL.

This chain uses TRBV9 with TRBJ2-7; 9 bases line up with TRBD1. V shed 0 bases, J shed 3 bases, and the junction held 4 bases outside the gene matches. There are 15 residues in the CDR3. The germline V gene encodes CDR1 SGDLS and CDR2 YYNGEE. CDR3 coding DNA: TGTGCCAGCAGCGTAGCCGGGACAGGGATCTACGAGCAGTACTTC. Amino acid sequence: CASSVAGTGIYEQYF.

The chain has TRBV28 and TRBJ1-1, with D possibly matching TRBD1 (5 bases). Germline V gives CDR1 MDHEN, CDR2 SYDVKM. The CDR3 contains 15 residues. The V and J ends lost 2 bases and 1 base respectively, with 11 bases between them. The CDR3: CASSLLGGENTEAFF. DNA of the CDR3: TGTGCCAGCAGTTTACTGGGGGGGGAGAACACTGAAGCTTTCTTT.

This clone showed up just a few times. The genes are TRBV7-9 and TRBJ1-4, with 9 positions matching TRBD1. CDR3 length: 14 residues. Germline trimming cut 3 bases from V and 7 bases from J; bases unmatched to any gene: 3. Looked up from germline, CDR1 is SEHNR and CDR2 is FQNEAQ (reference sequence). This chain's CDR3 is CASSLGQGSEKLFF. The CDR3 DNA reads TGTGCCAGCAGCTTGGGACAGGGTAGTGAAAAACTGTTTTTT. Variable domain in full (rest from reference TRBV7-9 and TRBJ1-4): DTGVSQNPRHKITKRGQNVTFRCDPISEHNRLYWYRQTLGQGPEFLTYFQNEAQLEKSRLLSDRFSAERPKGSFSTLEIQRTEQGDSAMYLCASSLGQGSEKLFFGSGTQLSVL.

The genes are TRBV5-6 and TRBJ1-2; 7 bases agree with TRBD1. Trimming removed 3 bases from V and 4 bases from J; junction bases left unmatched: 9. Germline CDR1 reads SGHDT; CDR2 reads YYEEEE. The CDR3 runs 15 residues. The CDR3 spells CASSSHQTGTYGYTF. The CDR3 bases are TGTGCCAGCAGCTCCCATCAGACAGGGACCTATGGCTACACCTTC. The whole variable domain, filled in from reference TRBV5-6 and TRBJ1-2, reads DAGVTQSPTHLIKTRGQQVTLRCSPKSGHDTVSWYQQALGQGPQFIFQYYEEEERQRGNFPDRFSGHQFPNYSSELNVNALLLGDSALYLCASSSHQTGTYGYTFGSGTRLTVV.

DNA for the CDR3: TGTGCCAGCAGCTCTCCTACCTCCGATGAGCAGTTCTTC. This gives the protein CASSSPTSDEQFF. The chain recombines TRBV5-4 with TRBJ2-1; D unclear. Germline assignment: CDR1 SGHNT and CDR2 YYREEE (reference sequence). The CDR3 length is 13 residues. V was clipped by 3 bases and J by 8 bases, with 12 bases between them.

CDR3 loop: CASTESSRGGNGYTF. The CDR3 nucleotides are TGTGCCAGCACCGAGAGCTCCCGGGGAGGGAATGGCTACACCTTC. The V and J genes are TRBV6-6 and TRBJ1-2; no clear D. Germline CDR1 reads MNHNY; CDR2 reads SVGAGI (reference sequence). Trimming took off 7 bases at V and 6 bases at J, with 21 bases between the two ends. The CDR3 extends over 15 amino acids.

The V and J genes are TRBV29-1 and TRBJ1-2; D remains unclear. The CDR3 loop spans 14 amino acids. Trimming stripped 0 bases from V and 3 bases from J, with 11 bases between. Germline assignment: CDR1 SQVTM and CDR2 ANQGSEA. For the CDR3, the DNA is TGCAGCGTTGAAGAATCAGAAGTGGACTATGGCTACACCTTC. As protein: CSVEESEVDYGYTF.

This clone occurred a few times. The rearrangement joins TRBV15 to TRBJ1-5, with unresolved D. This CDR3 region has 16 residues. Germline values: CDR1 LNHNV, CDR2 YYDKDF (reference sequence). With 1 base removed from V and 8 bases from J, the gap between germline ends came to 18 bases. The CDR3 DNA reads as TGTGCCACCAGCAGAGCCAGCGGAGAGGGTGGAAAGCCCCAGCATTTT. This gives the protein CATSRASGEGGKPQHF.

This clone was seen a single time. This chain links TRBV30 with TRBJ1-2; D might be TRBD1 (5 bases). V was shortened by 4 bases and J by 2 bases, with 8 bases between the two germline ends. The germline V gene encodes CDR1 GTSNPN and CDR2 SVGIG (reference sequence). This CDR3 contains 12 residues. CDR3: CAWTKGNYGYTF. The DNA for the CDR3 is TGTGCCTGGACTAAGGGGAACTATGGCTACACCTTC.

This chain uses TRBV7-2 with TRBJ2-7; maybe TRBD2 (5 bases). The CDR3 extends over 12 amino acids. V lost 5 bases and J 6 bases, leaving 11 bases between the germline ends. Germline V gives CDR1 SGHTA, CDR2 FQGNSA. The CDR3 coding sequence is TGTGCCAGCAGCCCGAGCGGCACCGAGCAGTACTTC. This gives the protein CASSPSGTEQYF.

DNA of the CDR3: TGTGCCAGCATAAAGACAATCAGGGGATACAATGAGCAGTTCTTC. It encodes CASIKTIRGYNEQFF. The chain carries TRBV6-5 and TRBJ2-1, with D possibly TRBD1 on 6 matching bases. Germline lookup yields CDR1 MNHEY and CDR2 SVGAGI. V gave up 7 bases and J gave up 4 bases, with 17 bases separating them. This CDR3 has 15 residues.

This sequence joins TRBV28 and TRBJ1-1; TRBD1 agrees at 8 bases. Trimming removed 6 bases from V and 2 bases from J; junction bases left unmatched: 5. The CDR3 runs 14 residues. Per the germline V gene, CDR1 is MDHEN and CDR2 is SYDVKM. CDR3 in amino acids: CASSEGQVNTEAFF. CDR3 sequence (DNA): TGTGCCAGCAGCGAGGGACAGGTAAACACTGAAGCTTTCTTT.

J is TRBJ1-3 and V is TRBV7-2, with D possibly being TRBD1 (6 bases). V was clipped by 11 bases and J by 4 bases, with 15 bases between them. The germline V gene encodes CDR1 SGHTA and CDR2 FQGNSA. There are 13 residues in the CDR3. This CDR3 is CASLQGPGNTIYF. Here the CDR3 DNA reads TGTGCCTCTCTCCAGGGGCCGGGAAACACCATATATTTT.

CDR3 residues: CASSEARGNQPQHF. The CDR3 coding sequence is TGTGCCAGCAGTGAAGCCAGGGGCAATCAGCCCCAGCATTTT. The chain uses TRBV2 and TRBJ1-5; D might be TRBD1 (5 bases). Germline CDR1 is SNHLY and CDR2 is FYNNEI. V lost 0 bases and J lost 2, with 5 bases in between. The CDR3 covers 14 residues.

V is TRBV19 and J is TRBJ2-1; the D gene is possibly TRBD2 (6 bases). Germline V gene sequence: CDR1 LNHDA, CDR2 SQIVND (reference sequence). V dropped 5 bases and J dropped 10 bases, with 24 bases sitting between them. This CDR3 region has 16 residues. CDR3 region: CASSPPGTGGGIEQFF. The CDR3 DNA reads TGTGCCAGTAGTCCCCCCGGCACAGGTGGGGGGATCGAGCAGTTCTTC.

The chain carries TRBV4-3 and TRBJ2-7; 10 positions match TRBD1. Per the germline V gene, CDR1 is LGHNA and CDR2 is YSLEER. V was pared by 4 bases and J by 3 bases, with 6 bases of the junction left unmatched. CDR3 length equals 15 residues. The CDR3 DNA follows: TGCGCCAGCAGCCTGCGAGGACAGGGGGGCTACGAGCAGTACTTC. This codes for CASSLRGQGGYEQYF.

This clone came up once. This rearrangement joins TRBV7-2 to TRBJ1-1, with D hard to call. Germline V gives CDR1 SGHTA, CDR2 FQGNSA. This CDR3 contains 15 residues. The V end was cut by 3 bases, the J end by 10 bases, with 21 bases between. The CDR3 sequence is CASSFRPGATEGAFF. CDR3 nucleotide sequence: TGTGCCAGCAGCTTCAGACCGGGAGCCACGGAGGGAGCTTTCTTT.

This rearrangement joins TRBV2 to TRBJ2-7; TRBD1 matches at 10 bases. From germline, CDR1 is SNHLY and CDR2 FYNNEI. V trimming: 6 bases; J trimming: 2 bases; junction bases outside the gene matches: 4. The CDR3 runs 14 residues. In DNA form, the CDR3 reads TGTGCCAGCAGCGGGACAGGGGACCCCTACGAGCAGTACTTC. As protein: CASSGTGDPYEQYF. The full variable domain, its missing parts supplied by reference TRBV2 and TRBJ2-7, is EPEVTQTPSHQVTQMGQEVILRCVPISNHLYFYWYRQILGQKVEFLVSFYNNEISEKSEIFDDQFSVERPDGSNFTLKIRSTKLEDSAMYFCASSGTGDPYEQYFGPGTRLTVT.

The rearrangement uses TRBV27 and TRBJ1-2, with D perhaps matching TRBD1 (5 bases). The CDR3 consists of 14 residues. Deletions cut 6 bases from V and 8 bases from J, with 19 bases between. Germline V CDR1 and CDR2: MNHEY, SMNVEV (reference sequence). Here the CDR3 reads CASRSAGGERGYTF. CDR3 nucleotide sequence: TGTGCCAGCAGGTCCGCGGGGGGGGAGCGCGGCTACACCTTC.

CDR3 nucleotides: TGCGCCAGCAGCTTGACTGGGACTAGCACAGATACGCAGTATTTT. It codes for CASSLTGTSTDTQYF. V and J are TRBV5-1 and TRBJ2-3; D might be TRBD2 (6 bases). The CDR3 loop spans 15 amino acids. The germline V gene encodes CDR1 SGHRS and CDR2 YFSETQ. Between the trimmed V and J ends, which lost 1 base and 0 bases, there was a span of 9 bases.

The chain couples TRBV9 to TRBJ2-3, with D perhaps matching TRBD1 (5 bases). V was cut by 4 bases and J by 2 bases, with 14 bases left in between. The CDR3 sequence is 15 residues long. The V gene's germline CDR1 is SGDLS and CDR2 YYNGEE. The CDR3 protein is CASSPQQVSTDTQYF. The CDR3 coding sequence is TGTGCCAGCAGCCCCCAACAGGTGTCCACAGATACGCAGTATTTT.

This clone showed up just a few times. A read error may account for a junction end that differs from germline. The CDR3 loop reads CASSHGGSGANGLTF. The CDR3 region has the DNA TGTGCCAGCAGCCACGGCGGCTCTGGGGCCAACGGCCTGACTTTC. The chain couples TRBV9 to TRBJ2-6; perhaps TRBD1 as D (5 bases). CDR1 is SGDLS, CDR2 YYNGEE, per germline. The CDR3 has 15 amino acids.

This clone was picked up a small number of times. The rearrangement links TRBV5-1 to TRBJ1-2; possible D gene TRBD1, 5 bases. V was pared by 4 bases and J by 3 bases, with 19 bases between. CDR3 length: 16 residues. The germline gives CDR1 SGHRS, CDR2 YFSETQ. As DNA, the CDR3 is TGCGCCAGCAGCCCCCGCGCGGGGCAGGGTGACTATGGCTACACCTTC. The encoded protein is CASSPRAGQGDYGYTF.

The genes are TRBV4-3 and TRBJ2-3, with a possible D match to TRBD1 (6 bases). Germline values: CDR1 LGHNA, CDR2 YSLEER. CDR3 length: 15 amino acids. V lost 8 bases, J lost 0 bases, and 15 bases lay in between. The CDR3: CASRQDLTSTDTQYF. In nucleotides, the CDR3 is TGCGCCAGCCGACAGGATCTTACGAGCACAGATACGCAGTATTTT.

This chain connects TRBV29-1 to TRBJ2-3, with TRBD2 matching over 8 bases. Germline CDR1 is SQVTM and CDR2 is ANQGSEA. V trimming: 6 bases; J trimming: 0 bases; junction bases outside the gene matches: 11. The CDR3 consists of 16 residues. The CDR3 nucleotides read TGCAGCGTCCCGCACCTCACTAGCGGTAGCACAGATACGCAGTATTTT. The encoded protein is CSVPHLTSGSTDTQYF.

This chain connects TRBV4-3 to TRBJ2-7; 10 nucleotides align to TRBD2. V lost 0 bases to trimming and J lost 2 bases; unmatched junction nucleotides: 7. CDR3 length: 17 amino acids. CDR1 and CDR2 from the germline V gene are LGHNA and YSLEER. CDR3 sequence reads: CASSQDRTSGRPYEQYF. CDR3 bases: TGCGCCAGCAGCCAAGATCGGACTAGCGGTCGCCCCTACGAGCAGTACTTC.

This clone was picked up many times. The V call is TRBV6-5, the J call TRBJ1-2, with 10 bases fitting TRBD1. J was trimmed by 8 bases and V by 5 bases; bases with no gene match: 11. From germline, CDR1 is MNHEY and CDR2 SVGAGI. The CDR3 consists of 15 residues. CDR3 in DNA: TGTGCCAGCAGTCTCTACACCGGGACAGGGGAAGGCTACACCTTC. Translating gives CASSLYTGTGEGYTF.

The V and J genes are TRBV7-2 and TRBJ2-1; the D is unclear. V was trimmed by 2 bases and J by 5 bases, leaving 4 bases between them. The CDR3 consists of 12 residues. From germline, CDR1 is SGHTA and CDR2 FQGNSA. The CDR3 DNA reads TGTGCCAGCAGCTTACTAAACAATGAGCAGTTCTTC. Amino acid sequence: CASSLLNNEQFF.